The 2 T cell receptor beta chains below come from one sample, sequenced in a study of Ad26.COV2.S vaccination and SARS-CoV-2 variants. Profiled with immunoSEQ multiplex PCR; TCRdb holds only in-frame clones, not every one. The table records about 320,000 clones, approximately 86% of them present only once. The sample's treatment: some 20 received Ad26.COV2.S at low or high dose, single or two shots; about 5 received placebo; per-sample allocation not given. Day 63 following the first vaccine or placebo injection was when the samples were taken. The material was peripheral blood, obtained in a trial of Ad26.COV2.S vaccine versus placebo. Every receptor here comes from a person between 18 and 59 years old who received the Ad26.COV2.S COVID-19 vaccine or a placebo.

This rearrangement joins TRBV7-2 to TRBJ1-1; D ambiguous. CDR1 and CDR2 (germline): SGHTA, FQGNSA. This CDR3 is built from 12 residues. Trimming stripped 0 bases from V and 4 bases from J, with 3 bases between. The CDR3 region is CASSLAGTEAFF. The CDR3 DNA is TGTGCCAGCAGCTTAGCGGGCACTGAAGCTTTCTTT. Variable domain in full (rest from reference TRBV7-2 and TRBJ1-1): GAGVSQSPSNKVTEKGKDVELRCDPISGHTALYWYRQSLGQGLEFLIYFQGNSAPDKSGLPSDRFSAERTGGSVSTLTIQRTQQEDSAVYLCASSLAGTEAFFGQGTRLTVV.

This sequence joins TRBV5-1 and TRBJ1-3; D is unclear. The germline V and J ends were trimmed by 2 bases and 0 bases, with 6 bases remaining between them. Germline V gives CDR1 SGHRS, CDR2 YFSETQ. The CDR3 runs to 14 residues. The DNA for the CDR3 is TGCGCCAGCAGCTTCGGAACCTCTGGAAACACCATATATTTT. Protein product: CASSFGTSGNTIYF.